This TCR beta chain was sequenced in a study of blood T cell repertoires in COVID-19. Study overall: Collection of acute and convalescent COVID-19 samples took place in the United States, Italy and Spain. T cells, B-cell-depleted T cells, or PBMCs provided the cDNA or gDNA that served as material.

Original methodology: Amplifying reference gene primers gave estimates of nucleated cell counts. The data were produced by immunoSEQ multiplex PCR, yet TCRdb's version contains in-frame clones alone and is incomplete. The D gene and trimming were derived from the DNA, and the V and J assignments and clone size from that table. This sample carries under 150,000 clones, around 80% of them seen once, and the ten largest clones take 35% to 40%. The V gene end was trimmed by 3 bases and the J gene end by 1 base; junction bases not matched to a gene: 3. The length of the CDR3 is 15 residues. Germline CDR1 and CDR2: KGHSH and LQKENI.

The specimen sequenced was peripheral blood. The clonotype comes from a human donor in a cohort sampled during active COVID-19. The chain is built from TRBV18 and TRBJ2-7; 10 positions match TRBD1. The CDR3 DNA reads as TGTGCCAGCTCACCCGGGACAGGGGTTTCCTACGAGCAGTACTTC. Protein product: CASSPGTGVSYEQYF.